This TCR beta chain appears in the sequencing data of a study of cytomegalovirus exposure and HLA in healthy donors. Study-level background: Out of 398 genotyped donors, about 76% belonged to the Caucasian-associated ancestry cluster. Findings and caveats of the study: Most of the TCR beta V segments (in an earlier analysis) were productive either about 87% or about 30% of the time. There were a few CMV-associated chains whose specificity for CMV antigens was confirmed in vitro.

For this clone: Its antigen is as yet unknown.

The CDR3 has 15 amino acids. J gave up 0 bases and V 8 bases, and 6 bases lay outside the gene matches. Germline V gene lookup returns CDR1 MNHEY and CDR2 SVGAGI. Amplification used 60 Vbeta primers and 13 Jbeta primers. Sequenced by immunoSEQ multiplex PCR; TCRdb stores in-frame clones only, minus some. The profile shows some 170,000 clones, around 75% of them singletons. The clonotype was recovered from a male donor in good health and CMV-seronegative. The chain links TRBV6-5 to TRBJ2-1; 8 bases line up with TRBD2. What was sequenced was PBMCs. Here the CDR3 DNA reads TGTGCCAGCGGGACGGGGGGGAGCTCCTACAATGAGCAGTTCTTC. Translating it yields CASGTGGSSYNEQFF.